This T cell receptor (beta chain) was retrieved from a study of blood T cell repertoires in COVID-19 (dated by TCRdb to the early 2020s). About the full investigation: Samples from collaborators originated in the United States, Italy and Spain and spanned both the acute and convalescent phases of COVID-19. The prospective study material was composed of cDNA or gDNA derived from T cells, B-cell-depleted T cells, or PBMCs. Subjects who had been exposed to COVID-19, were actively infected with it, or had recovered from it provided the deeply sampled blood TCRbeta repertoires that made up the dataset. The repertoires were released in a freely available public database meant as a resource for research on the immune response to SARS-CoV-2. The samples were drawn from the first 160 participants of the ongoing ImmuneRACE study and from 1,254 subjects provided by 6 global collaborators. Sample metadata almost always included a de-identified subject ID, COVID-19 status, age in years and sex. Where available, HLA class I and class II types were obtained from metadata supplied by the sample provider rather than from assay-based typing. Points the paper makes about the study in general: The amount of clinical and demographic metadata varied by source and participant and was provided uncurated.

The collaborating institutions used their own protocols to collect whole blood in K2EDTA tubes. For TCRbeta analysis, collaborators shipped samples as frozen whole blood, isolated PBMCs, or DNA extracted from either of those sample types. TCRbeta CDR3 regions were amplified from genomic DNA using the immunoSEQ Assay, a bias-controlled multiplex PCR. Processing in the source paper ran as follows. Nucleated cell counts per sample were estimated from amplification of reference gene primers within the assay. To quantify the absolute abundance of each unique TCRbeta CDR3 rearrangement, sequence reads were collapsed and filtered. For each sample, productive Simpson clonality was calculated as the square root of Simpson's diversity index across productive rearrangements. The immuneACCESS repertoire file appears here via TCRdb, limited to in-frame rearrangements. These files lack a portion of the clones; in checked studies, under half of the deficit traces to unresolved V genes, and the cause of the others is not known. That table supplies the V and J calls and clone size; D and trimming were determined from the DNA. The sample table shows about 100,000 clones, and roughly 80% are seen once. Roughly a third of the sample belongs to the ten largest clones.

Here V drops 4 bases and J drops 13 bases, and the junction holds 4 bases not matched to any gene. The germline V gene sets CDR1 to SGHTA and CDR2 to FQGTGA. Measured from the cysteine to the phenylalanine, the CDR3 is 11 residues long. The read is trimmed to its CDR3 DNA, 33 bases read in frame from base 1. As regards this clone: Its antigen is still unknown. The input lacks base qualities; no much larger clone sits a single base away.

This receptor chain uses TRBV7-3 and TRBJ2-1, with TRBD2 matching 7 junction bases. Sequencing was carried out using peripheral blood. The origin of this receptor is a man aged 65-85 years with active or convalescent COVID-19. CDR3 region: CASSSGTTQFF. The DNA sequence reads TGTGCCAGCAGCTCCGGGACTACCCAGTTCTTC. With all but the CDR3 taken from the reference TRBV7-3 and TRBJ2-1 genes, the full variable domain is: GAGVSQTPSNKVTEKGKYVELRCDPISGHTALYWYRQSLGQGPEFLIYFQGTGAADDSGLPNDRFFAVRPEGSVSTLKIQRTERGDSAVYLCASSSGTTQFFGPGTRLTVL.